This passage covers 4 T cell receptor beta chains from one sample sequenced in a study of blood T cell repertoires in COVID-19. Clones were read by immunoSEQ multiplex PCR, and TCRdb kept only the in-frame ones, dropping some. The data hold a few hundred thousand clones, with around 85% observed a single time. Sequencing input: PBMCs or T cells enriched from blood (not recorded which). The origin of the receptors is a woman in her 40s with acute COVID-19.

V and J are TRBV5-6 and TRBJ2-3, with 7 positions matching TRBD1. The CDR3 is 15 amino acids. The germline V gene has CDR1 SGHDT and CDR2 YYEEEE. Germline trimming cut 0 bases from V and 4 bases from J; bases unmatched to any gene: 5. CDR3 in DNA: TGTGCCAGCAGCTTGGAACAGGGGACGTCAGATACGCAGTATTTT. Its translation: CASSLEQGTSDTQYF.

This rearrangement joins TRBV12-5 to TRBJ2-7; 10 bases fit TRBD2. The CDR3 runs to 19 residues. CDR1 LGHNT and CDR2 FRNRAP come from the germline V gene. V shed 0 bases and J 0 bases; nucleotides not matched to a gene: 11. CDR3 sequence (DNA): TGTGCTAGTGGTTTGGTACTCGGTAGCGGGGGGCTCCTCTCCTACGAGCAGTACTTC. This codes for CASGLVLGSGGLLSYEQYF.

The chain joins TRBV2 to TRBJ1-4; TRBD1 is a possible D gene (6 bases). V lost 7 bases, J lost 4 bases, and 16 bases lay in between. In germline, CDR1 is SNHLY, CDR2 FYNNEI. The CDR3 runs to 15 residues. This CDR3 reads CASTLGGALNEKLFF. For the CDR3, the DNA is TGTGCCAGCACACTCGGGGGGGCCCTTAATGAAAAACTGTTTTTT.

The chain employs TRBV10-3 and TRBJ2-3; TRBD2 aligns across 8 bases. Germline trimming cut 0 bases from V and 7 bases from J; bases unmatched to any gene: 6. Looked up from germline, CDR1 is ENHRY and CDR2 is SYGVKD. This CDR3 contains 15 residues. The CDR3 spells CAISESSGSFNTQYF. Written as DNA, the CDR3 is TGTGCCATCAGTGAGTCCAGCGGGAGTTTTAATACGCAGTATTTT.